This T cell receptor beta chain was captured in a study of lymphopenia after photon versus proton radiotherapy. Study results and caveats: Photon-treated patients lost naive T cells and TCR diversity; proton-treated stayed stable.

Per the germline V gene, CDR1 is SEHNR and CDR2 is FQNEAQ (reference sequence). V trimming: 5 bases; J trimming: 3 bases; junction bases outside the gene matches: 7. The CDR3 contains 16 residues. Turning to this clone: The antigen remains undetermined.

The table came from immunoSEQ multiplex PCR; TCRdb's copy has only in-frame clones and leaves some out. The sample holds around 33,000 clones, nearly 90% seen once. This sample comprised peripheral blood, obtained from a patient treated with proton-based radiotherapy. The chain has TRBV7-9 and TRBJ1-4; 9 bases line up with TRBD1. The receptor comes from a woman in her seventies with pancreatic cancer. Some clones in this sample may be carry-over from other donors' samples. CDR3 region: CASSVQQGAANEKLFF. Written as DNA, the CDR3 is TGTGCCAGCAGCGTCCAACAGGGGGCGGCTAATGAAAAACTGTTTTTT.